Here is one TCR beta chain with its context. As yet, its antigen is unknown. The entry originates in a study of a mutant IDH1 vaccine in newly diagnosed glioma. About the study: Therapy received beforehand was radiotherapy, temozolomide, or both, with most patients given both.

TCRdb keeps only in-frame clones here, not all; method: immunoSEQ multiplex PCR. This sample has tens of thousands of clones, with over 85% found just once. As for time point: week 11, during vaccination. The content of each vaccine dose was 300 ug of mutant IDH1 20-mer peptide, and topical imiquimod accompanied it. The J segment lost 4 bases and the V segment lost 5 bases, leaving 6 bases of the junction unmatched. This CDR3 comprises 15 residues. Germline loops: CDR1 SGHTA, CDR2 FQGNSA. The receptor's source is a woman aged 40 to 50 with glioma. The J gene is TRBJ1-3, the V gene TRBV7-2, with 9 bases fitting TRBD1. This specimen was PBMCs, taken from a glioma patient whose treatment included an IDH1 peptide vaccine. The CDR3 sequence is CASSRTGGKGNTIYF. The CDR3 DNA sequence: TGTGCCAGCAGCCGCACAGGGGGCAAGGGAAACACCATATATTTT.